This TCR beta chain was captured by sequencing in a study of blood T cell repertoires in COVID-19 (TCRdb year 2020). With regard to the full study: Samples covering the acute and convalescent phases of COVID-19 were provided by collaborators in the United States, Italy and Spain. The prospective study material was composed of cDNA or gDNA derived from T cells, B-cell-depleted T cells, or PBMCs. The dataset comprised deeply sampled blood TCRbeta repertoires from subjects exposed to, actively infected with, or recovered from COVID-19. A freely available public database, intended as a resource for researchers studying the immune response to SARS-CoV-2, is where the repertoires were released. The samples were drawn from two sources: the first 160 participants of the ongoing ImmuneRACE study, and over 1,000 subjects contributed by 6 global collaborators. Nearly every sample came with metadata listing a de-identified subject ID, COVID-19 status, age in years and sex. Where available, HLA class I and class II types were obtained from metadata supplied by the sample provider rather than from assay-based typing.

With regard to this clone: Its target antigen remains unknown. Base qualities are not recorded, but no much larger clone differs from it by a single base.

The CDR1 and CDR2 encoded by the germline V gene (reference sequence) are PRHDT and FYEKMQ. V lost 0 bases and J lost 0 bases; the stretch between them is 3 bases long. The CDR3 holds 14 amino acids from the cysteine to the phenylalanine. Just the 42-base CDR3 DNA is kept, in frame starting at base 1. TCRbeta CDR3 regions were amplified from genomic DNA by means of the immunoSEQ Assay, a bias-controlled multiplex PCR. The original pipeline was this. The number of nucleated cells in each sample was estimated by amplification of reference gene primers within the assay. To quantify the absolute abundance of each unique TCRbeta CDR3 rearrangement, sequence reads were collapsed and filtered. For each sample, productive Simpson clonality was calculated by taking the square root of Simpson's diversity index across productive rearrangements. TCRdb mirrors the immuneACCESS table, restricted to in-frame sequences. Some clones are absent from its copies; in checked studies, under half trace to an unresolved V gene, and the reason for the others is unknown. V, J and clone size are those of that table, while D and trimming were read from the DNA. The sample profile shows over 150,000 clones; about three quarters of them were found once. About 25% of the sample belongs to the ten largest clones.

Overall results and qualifications from the work: Clinical and demographic metadata were provided uncurated, with the amount varying by source and participant.

Whole blood was collected in K2EDTA tubes by collaborating institutions according to the institutions' own protocols. Collaborator samples were shipped for TCRbeta analysis as frozen whole blood, isolated PBMCs, or DNA extracted from either sample type. Sequenced input: peripheral blood. Here the chain combines TRBV13 and TRBJ2-1; the D gene assignment is ambiguous. The sequence was obtained from a woman in her 70s with acute or convalescent COVID-19. The sequenced DNA is TGTGCCAGCAGCTTAGGCGGCTCCTACAATGAGCAGTTCTTC. The encoded protein is CASSLGGSYNEQFF.